The clone carrying this TCR beta chain was detected a few times. Its antigen is not identified. The data belong to a study of T cell repertoires in cytomegalovirus infection. In the study overall: Through public TCR beta signatures, both CMV infection and matching HLA type were indicated.

V lost 4 bases and J lost 1, with 10 bases in between. This CDR3 is 14 amino acids long. Germline V CDR1 and CDR2: MNHEY, SMNVEV (reference sequence). Via MiXCR, TCRdb re-called the reads, giving one row per CDR3 protein. The repertoire holds roughly 140,000 distinct CDR3 sequences, 23% seen once, with 10% to 11% in the top ten. Findings of the study overall: The ex vivo response was dominated by HLA-C-restricted CMV-specific TCR beta clonotypes.

The sequenced sample consisted of PBMCs. The receptor was derived from a human donor in good health (CMV status not recorded). Some clones in this sample may be carry-over from other donors' samples. V usage is TRBV27 and J usage is TRBJ1-1, with D maybe TRBD1 (5 bases). The CDR3 DNA reads as TGTGCCAGCAGTTGGTCAGGGCAGAACACTGAAGCTTTCTTT. Its protein is CASSWSGQNTEAFF.